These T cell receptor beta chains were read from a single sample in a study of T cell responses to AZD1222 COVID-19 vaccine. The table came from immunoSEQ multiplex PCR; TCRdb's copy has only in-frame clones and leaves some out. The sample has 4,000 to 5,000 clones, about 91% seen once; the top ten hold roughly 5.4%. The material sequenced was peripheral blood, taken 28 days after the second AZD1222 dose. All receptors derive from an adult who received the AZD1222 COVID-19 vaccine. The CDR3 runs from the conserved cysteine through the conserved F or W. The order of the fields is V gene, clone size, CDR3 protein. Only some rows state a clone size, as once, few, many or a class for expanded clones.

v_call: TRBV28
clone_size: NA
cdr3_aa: CASSLRTGGFGGYTF

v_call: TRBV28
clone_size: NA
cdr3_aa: CASGAGLDNSPLHF

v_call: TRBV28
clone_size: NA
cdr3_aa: CASSLLSSGNTIYF

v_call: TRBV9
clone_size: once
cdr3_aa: CASSVRVGYTF

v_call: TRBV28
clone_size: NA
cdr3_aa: CASRPFFDRGDEQYF

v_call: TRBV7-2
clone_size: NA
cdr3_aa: CASSLGRDREAFF

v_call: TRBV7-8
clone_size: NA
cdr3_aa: CASSLLLAGEYEQYF

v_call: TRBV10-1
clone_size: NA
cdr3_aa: CASIRRGKSTDTQYF

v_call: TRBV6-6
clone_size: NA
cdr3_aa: CASSARTAVYEQYF

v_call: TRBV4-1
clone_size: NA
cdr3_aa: CASSRTGNGNQPQHF

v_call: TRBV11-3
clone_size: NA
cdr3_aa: CANHTGLGTQYF

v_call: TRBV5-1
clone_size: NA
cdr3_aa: CASSQDYYEQYF

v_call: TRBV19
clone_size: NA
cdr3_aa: CASSMGGSQETQYF

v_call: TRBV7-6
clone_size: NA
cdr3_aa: CASSPGRGRGSYGYTF

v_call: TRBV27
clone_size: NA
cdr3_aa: CASSTSRGRLNTGELFF

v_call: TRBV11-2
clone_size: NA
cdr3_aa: CASSLGPRGAPGTQYF

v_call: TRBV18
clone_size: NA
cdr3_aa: CASSPGGSPLHF

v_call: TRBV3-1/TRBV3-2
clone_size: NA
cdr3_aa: CASSQERGRGSYEQYF

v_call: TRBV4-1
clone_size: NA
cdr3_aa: CASSQVRERGGELFF

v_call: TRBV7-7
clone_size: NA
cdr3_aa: CASSRRGDRGCAYEQYF

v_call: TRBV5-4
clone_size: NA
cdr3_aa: CASSLNGGYNEKLFF

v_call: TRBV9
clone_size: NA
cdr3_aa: CASSGGQGYGYTF

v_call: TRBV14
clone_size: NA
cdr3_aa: CASSQTNRRNEQFF

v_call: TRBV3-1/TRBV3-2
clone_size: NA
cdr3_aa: CASSQRTSRDEQYF

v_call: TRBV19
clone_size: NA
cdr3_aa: CASSPGTPKKGINGYTF

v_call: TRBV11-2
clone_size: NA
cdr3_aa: CASSLGGRQFF

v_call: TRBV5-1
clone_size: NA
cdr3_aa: CASSLVVQPYEQYF

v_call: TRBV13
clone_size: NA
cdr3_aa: CASSLDRGIDGYTF

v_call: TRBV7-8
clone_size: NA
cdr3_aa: CASSLTGQGGGYTF

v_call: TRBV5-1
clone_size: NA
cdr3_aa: CASSVLTRTYEQYF